This T cell receptor beta chain was identified in a study of T-cell reconstitution after alpha-beta-depleted transplantation in children. As it was prepared, the TCRbeta library received unique molecular identifiers. Each CDR3 protein gets one entry after TCRdb re-called the PCR reads with MiXCR. The repertoire consists of around 700,000 distinct CDR3 sequences, with around 13% occurring once and the leading ten covering about 0.79%. V gave up 7 bases and J gave up 0 bases, with 16 bases separating them. Germline lookup yields CDR1 MDHEN and CDR2 SYDVKM. This CDR3 has 16 amino acids. This material consisted of PBMCs, taken before TCRalphabeta/CD19-depleted stem cell transplant. This clonotype was sampled from a girl aged 2 to 10 with congenital amegakaryocytic thrombocytopenia, due to receive a stem cell transplant. This chain uses TRBV28 with TRBJ1-5, with D uncertain. CDR3 sequence reads: CASTITRSYSNQPQHF. Written as DNA, the CDR3 is TGTGCCAGCACTATTACAAGGAGCTATAGCAATCAGCCCCAGCATTTT.